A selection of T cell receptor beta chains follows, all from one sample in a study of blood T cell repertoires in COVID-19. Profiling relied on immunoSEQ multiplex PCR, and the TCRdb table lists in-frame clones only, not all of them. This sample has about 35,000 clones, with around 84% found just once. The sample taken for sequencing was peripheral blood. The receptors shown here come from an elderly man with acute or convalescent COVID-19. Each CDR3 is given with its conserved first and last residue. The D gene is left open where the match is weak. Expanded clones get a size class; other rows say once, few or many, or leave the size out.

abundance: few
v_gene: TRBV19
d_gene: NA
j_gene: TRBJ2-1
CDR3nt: TGTGCCGTTTACAGGGTCGGCTACAATGAGCAGTTCTTC
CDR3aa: CAVYRVGYNEQFF

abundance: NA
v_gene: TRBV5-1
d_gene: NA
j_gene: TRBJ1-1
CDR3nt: TGCGCCAGCAGCCCTTCAGGACAGTCGAACACTGAAGCTTTCTTT
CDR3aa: CASSPSGQSNTEAFF

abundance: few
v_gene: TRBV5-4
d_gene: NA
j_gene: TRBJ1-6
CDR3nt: TGTGCCAGCAGCGTGCAGGGAATGAATTCACCCCTCCACTTT
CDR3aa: CASSVQGMNSPLHF

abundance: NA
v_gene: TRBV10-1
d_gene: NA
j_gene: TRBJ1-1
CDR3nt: TGCGCCAGCAAGGAGCATCCGAACACTGAAGCTTTCTTT
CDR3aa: CASKEHPNTEAFF

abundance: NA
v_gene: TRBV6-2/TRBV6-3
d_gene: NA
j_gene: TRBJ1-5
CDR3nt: TGTGCCAGCAGCCCCGGGGTAGGCGGTAGCAATCAGCCCCAGCATTTT
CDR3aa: CASSPGVGGSNQPQHF

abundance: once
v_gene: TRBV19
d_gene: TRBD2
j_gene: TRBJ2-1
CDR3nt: TGTGCCAGTAGTATTGAACTAGCGGGGGGAAAAGAGCAGTTCTTC
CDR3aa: CASSIELAGGKEQFF

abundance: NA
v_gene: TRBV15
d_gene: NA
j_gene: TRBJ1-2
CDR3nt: TGTGCCACCAGCAGAGATCGGGCAGGGTCGGTCGGCTACACCTTC
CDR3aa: CATSRDRAGSVGYTF

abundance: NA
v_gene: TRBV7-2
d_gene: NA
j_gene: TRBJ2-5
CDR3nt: TGTGCCAGCAGCCATGGCCACCCTGCGACCCAGTACTTC
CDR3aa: CASSHGHPATQYF

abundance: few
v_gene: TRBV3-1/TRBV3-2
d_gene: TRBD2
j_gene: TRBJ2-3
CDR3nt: TGTGCCAGCAGCCCCTCTAGCGGCGGAGATACGCAGTATTTT
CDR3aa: CASSPSSGGDTQYF

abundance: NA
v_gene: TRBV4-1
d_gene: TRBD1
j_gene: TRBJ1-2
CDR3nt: TGCGCCAGCAGCCAGACGTTAAGTAGGGACAGGGTTTCCTATGGCTACACCTTC
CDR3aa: CASSQTLSRDRVSYGYTF

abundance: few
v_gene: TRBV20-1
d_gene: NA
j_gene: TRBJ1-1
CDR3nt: TGCAGTGCTAGTGGGACCATGGACAGCACTAATGAAGCTTTCTTT
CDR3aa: CSASGTMDSTNEAFF

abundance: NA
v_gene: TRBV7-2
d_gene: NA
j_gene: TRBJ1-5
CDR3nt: TGTGCCAGCAGCTTTAATAGTCAGCCCCAGCATTTT
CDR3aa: CASSFNSQPQHF

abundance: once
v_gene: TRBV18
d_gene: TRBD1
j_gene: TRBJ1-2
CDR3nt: TGTGCCAGCTCACCTGACAGGGGGCCCTCTTTGAACTATGGCTACACCTTC
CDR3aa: CASSPDRGPSLNYGYTF

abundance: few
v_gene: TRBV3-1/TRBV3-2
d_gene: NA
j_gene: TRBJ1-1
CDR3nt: TGTGCCAGCAGCCCAGGGAAAATGAACACTGAAGCTTTCTTT
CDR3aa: CASSPGKMNTEAFF

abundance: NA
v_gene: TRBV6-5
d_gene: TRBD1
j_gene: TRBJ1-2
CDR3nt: TGTGCCACCGTCCAGGGGACAGGGACTGGGGATGGCTACACCTTC
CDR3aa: CATVQGTGTGDGYTF

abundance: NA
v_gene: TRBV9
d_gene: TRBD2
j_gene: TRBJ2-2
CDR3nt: TGTGCCAGCAGCACCTTTGGAGCGGGGGGCACCGGGGAGCTGTTTTTT
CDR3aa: CASSTFGAGGTGELFF

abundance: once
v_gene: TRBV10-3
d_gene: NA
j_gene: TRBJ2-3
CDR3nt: TGTGCCATCAAGGAGGGGACCCGGGGAGCCACAGATACGCAGTATTTT
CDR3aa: CAIKEGTRGATDTQYF

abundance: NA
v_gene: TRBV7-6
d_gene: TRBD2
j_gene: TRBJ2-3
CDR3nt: TGTGCCAGCAGCTACGGGACTAGCGGGGGCCTTTACAGTAGCACAGATACGCAGTATTTT
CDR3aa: CASSYGTSGGLYSSTDTQYF

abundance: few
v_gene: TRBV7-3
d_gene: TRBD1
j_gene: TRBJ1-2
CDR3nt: TGTGCCAGCAGCCCGGGACAGGGGTACGGCTACACCTTC
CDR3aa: CASSPGQGYGYTF

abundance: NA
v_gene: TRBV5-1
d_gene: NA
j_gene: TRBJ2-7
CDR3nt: TGCGCCAGCAGCTTGGACCCTAGCTCCTACGAGCAGTACTTC
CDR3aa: CASSLDPSSYEQYF

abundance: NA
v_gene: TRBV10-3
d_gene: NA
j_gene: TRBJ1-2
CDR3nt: TGTGCCATCAGCTCATCTGGACAGTTCAACTATGGCTACACCTTC
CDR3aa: CAISSSGQFNYGYTF

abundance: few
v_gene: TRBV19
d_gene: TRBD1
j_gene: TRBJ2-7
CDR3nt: TGTGCCAGTAGTATGGGACAGAACTACGAGCAGTACTTC
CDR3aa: CASSMGQNYEQYF

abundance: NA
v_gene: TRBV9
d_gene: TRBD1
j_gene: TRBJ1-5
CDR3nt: TGTGCCAGCAGCCGGGGTGACCAGGGGGTTCAGCCCCAGCATTTT
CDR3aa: CASSRGDQGVQPQHF

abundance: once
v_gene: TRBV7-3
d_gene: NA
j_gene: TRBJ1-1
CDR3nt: TGTGCCAGCAGCTTACTTGTATCAGGGACACCGCTTAATTTGTTCTTT
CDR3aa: CASSLLVSGTPLNLFF

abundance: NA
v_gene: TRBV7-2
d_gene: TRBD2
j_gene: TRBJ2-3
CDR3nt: TGTGCCAGCAGCATTCCGGGACTAGCGACGGCGCAGTATTTT
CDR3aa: CASSIPGLATAQYF

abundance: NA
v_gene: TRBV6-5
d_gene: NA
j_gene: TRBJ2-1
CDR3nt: TGTGCCAGCAGTTACTCGATCGTTCGGGAGCAGTTCTTC
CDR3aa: CASSYSIVREQFF

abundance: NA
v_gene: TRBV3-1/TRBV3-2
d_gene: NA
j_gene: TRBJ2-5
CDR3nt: TGTGCCAGCAGCCTCAAGGGGGCGGGGGGAGGAGAGACCCAGTACTTC
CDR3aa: CASSLKGAGGGETQYF

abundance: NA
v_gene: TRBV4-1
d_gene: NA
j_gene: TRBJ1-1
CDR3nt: TGCGCCAGCAGCCTCCAAGGGAGGTTCACTGAAGCTTTCTTT
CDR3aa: CASSLQGRFTEAFF

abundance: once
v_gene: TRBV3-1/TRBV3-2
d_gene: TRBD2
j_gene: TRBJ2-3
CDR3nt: TGTGCCAGCAGCGGGACTAGCGGGGGCCCGCAGTATTTT
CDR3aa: CASSGTSGGPQYF

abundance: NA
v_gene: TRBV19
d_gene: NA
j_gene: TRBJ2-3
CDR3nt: TGTGCCAGTAGTATAGGGGGGACTTTAGCAGATACGCAGTATTTT
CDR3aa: CASSIGGTLADTQYF

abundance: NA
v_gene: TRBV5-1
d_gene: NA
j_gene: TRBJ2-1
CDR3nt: TGCGCCAGCAGCCCCGACAGGCTCGATGAGCAGTTCTTC
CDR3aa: CASSPDRLDEQFF

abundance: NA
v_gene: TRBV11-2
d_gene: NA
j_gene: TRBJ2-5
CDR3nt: TGTGCCAGCAGCTTAGTGAGGGAGGCCCAGTACTTC
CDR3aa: CASSLVREAQYF

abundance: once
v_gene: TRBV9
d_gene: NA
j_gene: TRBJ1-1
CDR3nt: TGTGCCAGCAGCGTAATCGGGAGGGGAGACACTGAAGCTTTCTTT
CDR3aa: CASSVIGRGDTEAFF

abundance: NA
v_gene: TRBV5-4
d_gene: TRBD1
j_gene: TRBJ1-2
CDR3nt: TGTGCCGTGCACCGGGACAGGAACTATGGCTACACCTTC
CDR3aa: CAVHRDRNYGYTF

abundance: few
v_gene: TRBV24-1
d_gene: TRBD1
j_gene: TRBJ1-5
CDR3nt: TGTGCCACCAGTGGGACAGGGGCAAATCAGCCCCAGCATTTT
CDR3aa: CATSGTGANQPQHF

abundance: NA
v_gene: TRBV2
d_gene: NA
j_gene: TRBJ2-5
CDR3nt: TGTGCCAGCAGCGGAGCCCAAGAGACCCAGTACTTC
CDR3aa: CASSGAQETQYF

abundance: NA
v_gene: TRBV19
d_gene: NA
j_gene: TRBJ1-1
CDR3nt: TGTGCCAGTTCCGACAGACTGAACACTGAAGCTTTCTTT
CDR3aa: CASSDRLNTEAFF

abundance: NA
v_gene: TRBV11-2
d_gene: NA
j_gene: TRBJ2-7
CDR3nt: TGTGCCAGCAGCTGGGGACACTCCAACTACGAGCAGTACTTC
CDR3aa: CASSWGHSNYEQYF

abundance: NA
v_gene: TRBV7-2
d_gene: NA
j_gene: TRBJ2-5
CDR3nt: TGTGCCAGCAGCTTGAACCCTAGCGTGCGAGAGACCCAGTACTTC
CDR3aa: CASSLNPSVRETQYF

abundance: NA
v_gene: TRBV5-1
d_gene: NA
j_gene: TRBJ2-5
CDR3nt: TGCGCCAGCTGCGGACAGACCCAAGAGACCCAGTACTTC
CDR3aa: CASCGQTQETQYF

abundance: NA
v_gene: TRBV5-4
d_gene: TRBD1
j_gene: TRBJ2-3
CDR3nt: TGTGCCAGCAGCCCGACAGGGGGCCTTTGGGCTACGCAGTATTTT
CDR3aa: CASSPTGGLWATQYF

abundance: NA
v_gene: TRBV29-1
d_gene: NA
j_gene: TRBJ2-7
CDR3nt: TGCAGCGTTGGGCTGGAGGGTTACGAGCAGTACTTC
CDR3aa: CSVGLEGYEQYF

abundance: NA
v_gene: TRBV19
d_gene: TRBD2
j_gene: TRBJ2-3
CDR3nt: TGTGCCAGCAGACTAGCGGGGGGCGCAGATACGCAGTATTTT
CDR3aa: CASRLAGGADTQYF

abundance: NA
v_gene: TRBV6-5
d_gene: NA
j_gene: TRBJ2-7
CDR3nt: TGTGCCAGCCCGATCGACTACCCCTACGAGCAGTACTTC
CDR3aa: CASPIDYPYEQYF

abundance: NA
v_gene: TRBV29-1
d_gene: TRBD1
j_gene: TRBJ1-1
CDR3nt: TGCAGCGTCCTCCGACAGGGTGTATCCACTGAAGCTTTCTTT
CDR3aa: CSVLRQGVSTEAFF

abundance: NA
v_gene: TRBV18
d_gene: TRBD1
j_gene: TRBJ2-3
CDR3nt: TGTGCCAGCTCACTTGGCTCCGGGACAGGCCTCGCAGATACGCAGTATTTT
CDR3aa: CASSLGSGTGLADTQYF

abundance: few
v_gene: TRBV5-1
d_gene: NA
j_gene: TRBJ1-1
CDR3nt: TGCGCCAGCAGCCCCCAGTCGGGGAACACTGAAGCTTTCTTT
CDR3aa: CASSPQSGNTEAFF

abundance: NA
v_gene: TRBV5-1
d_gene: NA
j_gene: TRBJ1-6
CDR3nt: TGCGCCAGCAGCGTGACAGTAGATAATTCACCCCTCCACTTT
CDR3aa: CASSVTVDNSPLHF

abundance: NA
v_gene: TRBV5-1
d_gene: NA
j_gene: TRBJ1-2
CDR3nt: TGCGCCAGCAGCTTGGAAACAGGACCCAGGTATGGCTACACCTTC
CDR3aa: CASSLETGPRYGYTF

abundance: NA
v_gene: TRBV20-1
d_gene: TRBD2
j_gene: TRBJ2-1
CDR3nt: TGCAGTGCTAGTAGAGAGGCTAGCGGAGAGCAGTTCTTC
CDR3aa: CSASREASGEQFF

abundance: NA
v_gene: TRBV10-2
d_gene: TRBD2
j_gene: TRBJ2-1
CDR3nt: TGCGCCAGCAGTGAACCATATAGCGGGGGGGCCGGGGAGCAGTTCTTC
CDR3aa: CASSEPYSGGAGEQFF

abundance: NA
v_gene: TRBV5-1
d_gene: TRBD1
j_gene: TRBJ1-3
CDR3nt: TGCGCCAGCAGCTGGGGACAGGGGGCAGGAAACACCATATATTTT
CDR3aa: CASSWGQGAGNTIYF